The 13 T cell receptor beta chains listed next were all sequenced from one sample in a study of T-cell memory formation after mild COVID-19 (dated by TCRdb to the early 2020s). Preparation of the library involved 5' RACE. The sample was run on an Illumina NovaSeq 6000. TCRdb trimmed the raw reads at Q25, called clones with MiXCR and kept productive beta chains. Rows with a matching CDR3 protein are joined into one entry that keeps the most common DNA and genes. Here the sample has roughly 170,000 distinct CDR3 sequences; approximately 17% occur a single time. The ten largest clones add up to roughly 3.9% of the sample. Sample: PBMCs or a T cell subset sorted from them (not recorded which). The source of these receptors is a man aged 18 to 29 who had mild COVID-19 (a few samples of this study predate the infection). The sample titles of this study are shuffled in the database, so cell type and time point are left out; the donor was told from shared clones.

This clonotype was observed many times. The rearrangement uses TRBV12-3 or TRBV12-4 and TRBJ2-1; D is undetermined. The CDR3 has 11 amino acids. V was pared by 3 bases and J by 15 bases, with 12 bases between. CDR3 sequence: CASSLSQSPFF. The CDR3 nucleotides read TGTGCCAGCAGTTTGTCCCAGTCCCCGTTCTTC.

In its sample, this clonotype was seen a few times. The chain has TRBV5-4 and TRBJ2-7; TRBD1 is a possible D gene (5 bases). Looked up from germline, CDR1 is SGHNT and CDR2 is YYREEE (reference sequence). CDR3 length: 14 residues. V was trimmed by 4 bases and J by 6 bases, leaving 17 bases between them. The CDR3 reads CASSGGQGSGEQYF. Written as DNA, the CDR3 is TGTGCCAGCAGCGGTGGGCAGGGATCTGGCGAGCAGTACTTC.

The CDR3 DNA follows: TGTGCCAGCAACCCGGGACTCCAAAACACCGGGGAGCTGTTTTTT. It encodes CASNPGLQNTGELFF. The chain joins TRBV3-1 to TRBJ2-2, with a possible D match to TRBD2 (6 bases). From germline, CDR1 is LGHDT and CDR2 YNNKEL (reference sequence). Trimming took off 7 bases at V and 2 bases at J, with 14 bases between the two ends. The CDR3 extends over 15 amino acids.

This chain connects TRBV15 to TRBJ1-1; D might be TRBD1 (6 bases). Trimming pared 0 bases from V and 2 bases from J, leaving 13 bases between. This CDR3 spans 16 amino acids. Germline CDR1 LNHNV, CDR2 YYDKDF (reference sequence). CDR3 in amino acids: CATSRDWGADNTEAFF. CDR3 DNA sequence: TGTGCCACCAGCAGAGACTGGGGGGCAGATAACACTGAAGCTTTCTTT.

The J gene is TRBJ2-3, the V gene TRBV3-1, with 8 bases matching TRBD2. The CDR3 extends over 16 amino acids. Unmatched junction bases numbered 7, after V lost 4 bases and J lost 1 base. Germline loops: CDR1 LGHDT, CDR2 YNNKEL (reference sequence). CDR3 region: CASSPSWRGGTDTQYF. In nucleotides, the CDR3 is TGTGCCAGCAGCCCAAGCTGGCGGGGGGGCACAGATACGCAGTATTTT.

This clonotype was counted only a few times. The chain employs TRBV11-3 and TRBJ2-3; D possibly matches TRBD1 or TRBD2 (5 bases each). Germline-derived CDR1 and CDR2 are SGHNT and YENEEA. There are 13 residues in the CDR3. Between the trimmed V and J ends, which lost 5 bases and 4 bases, there was a span of 10 bases. The CDR3 sequence: CASSPVGADTQYF. The DNA for the CDR3 is TGTGCCAGCAGCCCGGTGGGGGCAGATACGCAGTATTTT.

In its sample, this clonotype was seen many times. V gene TRBV5-1 combines with J gene TRBJ2-1, with D tentatively TRBD1 (5 bases). The CDR3 has 15 amino acids. V was pared by 0 bases and J by 6 bases, with 13 bases between. The germline V gene has CDR1 SGHRS and CDR2 YFSETQ. In DNA form, the CDR3 reads TGCGCCAGCAGCTTGGCGCAGGGCGTCCCCAATGAGCAGTTCTTC. As protein: CASSLAQGVPNEQFF.

This chain joins TRBV2 and TRBJ1-1; no reliable D call. Germline CDR1 reads SNHLY; CDR2 reads FYNNEI. There are 13 residues in the CDR3. Trimming left V 1 base short and J 11 bases short, with 14 bases between. CDR3 amino acids: CASSEGRRERAFF. CDR3 in DNA: TGTGCCAGCAGTGAAGGCAGAAGGGAAAGGGCTTTCTTT.

The rearrangement links TRBV7-1 to TRBJ2-7, with D maybe TRBD1 (5 bases). TRBV7-1 is an ORF for which the function is uncertain. This CDR3 region has 17 residues. Trimming took 2 bases from V and 3 from J, leaving 20 bases between them. The CDR3 loop reads CASSSSYGADTYYEQYF. CDR3 coding DNA: TGTGCCAGCAGCTCATCTTATGGGGCAGACACATACTACGAGCAGTACTTC.

This clonotype turned up a few times. The chain is built from TRBV7-3 and TRBJ2-2; the match to TRBD2 covers 10 bases. From germline, CDR1 is SGHTA and CDR2 FQGTGA. This CDR3 comprises 14 residues. J was trimmed by 6 bases and V by 5 bases; bases with no gene match: 3. The CDR3 is CASSDGTSAGELFF. In DNA form, the CDR3 reads TGTGCCAGCAGCGATGGGACTAGCGCCGGGGAGCTGTTTTTT.

The rearrangement joins TRBV9 to TRBJ1-1; D unresolved. The germline V gene has CDR1 SGDLS and CDR2 YYNGEE. This CDR3 has 15 amino acids. Trimming took 0 bases from V and 4 from J, leaving 13 bases between them. The CDR3, as DNA: TGTGCCAGCAGCGTAGATCCTGACCCAGGCACTGAAGCTTTCTTT. Residues: CASSVDPDPGTEAFF.

This chain links TRBV12-3 or TRBV12-4 with TRBJ1-4; TRBD1 might be the D (6 bases). V gave up 6 bases and J gave up 8 bases, with 16 bases separating them. The CDR3 spans 14 residues. The chain's CDR3 is CASSRQGTLEKLFF. DNA for the CDR3: TGTGCCAGCAGCCGTCAGGGGACTTTAGAAAAACTGTTTTTT.

This clonotype was detected only a few times. The genes are TRBV14 and TRBJ1-2, with D possibly TRBD1 on 5 matching bases. CDR1 and CDR2 from the germline V gene are SGHDN and FVKESK. The CDR3 runs to 15 residues. V was shortened by 2 bases and J by 8 bases, with 18 bases between the two germline ends. CDR3 in DNA: TGTGCCAGCAGCCAACGCCCTCGGGGGGTGGGCGGCTACACCTTC. This gives the protein CASSQRPRGVGGYTF.